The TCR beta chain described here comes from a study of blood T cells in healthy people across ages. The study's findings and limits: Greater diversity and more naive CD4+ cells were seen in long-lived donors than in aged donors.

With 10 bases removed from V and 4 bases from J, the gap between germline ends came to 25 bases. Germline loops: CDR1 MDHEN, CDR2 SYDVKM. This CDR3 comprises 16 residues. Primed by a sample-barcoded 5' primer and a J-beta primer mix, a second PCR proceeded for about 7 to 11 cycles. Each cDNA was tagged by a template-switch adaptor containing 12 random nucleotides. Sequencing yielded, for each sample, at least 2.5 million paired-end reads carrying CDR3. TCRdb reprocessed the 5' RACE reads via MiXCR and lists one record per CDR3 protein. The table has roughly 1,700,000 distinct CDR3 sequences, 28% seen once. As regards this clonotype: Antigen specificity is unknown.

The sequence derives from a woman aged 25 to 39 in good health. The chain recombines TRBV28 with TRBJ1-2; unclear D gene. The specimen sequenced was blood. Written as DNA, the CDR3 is TGTGCCACCTTAGAGACAAGGGCCTTCCGGGGCTATGGCTACACCTTC. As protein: CATLETRAFRGYGYTF.